This TCR beta chain came from a study of technical replicates of blood from several donors. Germline assignment: CDR1 GTSNPN and CDR2 SVGIG (reference sequence). The germline V and J ends were trimmed by 3 bases and 4 bases, with 15 bases remaining between them. The CDR3 has 14 residues. Produced via immunoSEQ multiplex PCR; TCRdb's table is partial and in-frame only. The repertoire holds 70,000 to 95,000 clones, with around 97% as singletons. The specimen was T cells isolated from PBMCs. This receptor was identified in a human donor in good health. The rearrangement links TRBV30 to TRBJ1-2; D call uncertain. CDR3 protein: CAWSGERAGYGYTF. CDR3 nucleotides: TGTGCCTGGAGCGGGGAGAGGGCGGGCTATGGCTACACCTTC.